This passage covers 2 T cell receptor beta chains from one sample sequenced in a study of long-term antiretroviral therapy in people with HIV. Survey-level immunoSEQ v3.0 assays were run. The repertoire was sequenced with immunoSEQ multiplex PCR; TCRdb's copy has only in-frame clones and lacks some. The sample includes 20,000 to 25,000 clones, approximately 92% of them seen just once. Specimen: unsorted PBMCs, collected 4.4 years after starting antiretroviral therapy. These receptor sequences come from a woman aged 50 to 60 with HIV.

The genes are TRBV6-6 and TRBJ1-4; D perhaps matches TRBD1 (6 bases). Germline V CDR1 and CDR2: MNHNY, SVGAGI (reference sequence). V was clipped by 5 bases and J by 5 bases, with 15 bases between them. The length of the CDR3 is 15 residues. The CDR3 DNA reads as TGTGCCAGCAGTCCTCCAGGGAGGGGGAATGAAAAACTGTTTTTT. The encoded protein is CASSPPGRGNEKLFF.

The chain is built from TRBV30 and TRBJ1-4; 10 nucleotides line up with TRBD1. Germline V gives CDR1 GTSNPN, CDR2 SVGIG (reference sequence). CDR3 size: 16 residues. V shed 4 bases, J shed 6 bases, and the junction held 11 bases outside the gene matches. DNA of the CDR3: TGTGCCTGGAAGGATACTTCGGGACAGGGGTATGAAAAACTGTTTTTT. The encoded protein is CAWKDTSGQGYEKLFF.